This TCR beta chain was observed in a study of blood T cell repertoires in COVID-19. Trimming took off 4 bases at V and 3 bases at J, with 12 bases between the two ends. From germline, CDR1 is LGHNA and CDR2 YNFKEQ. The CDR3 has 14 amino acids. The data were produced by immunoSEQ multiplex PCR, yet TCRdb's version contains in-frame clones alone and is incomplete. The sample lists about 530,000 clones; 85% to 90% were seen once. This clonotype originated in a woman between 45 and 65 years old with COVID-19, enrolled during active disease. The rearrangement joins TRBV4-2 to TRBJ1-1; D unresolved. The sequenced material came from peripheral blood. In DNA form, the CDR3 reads TGTGCCAGCAGCCTCCAACAGATAGACACTGAAGCTTTCTTT. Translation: CASSLQQIDTEAFF.